Sequencing of this TCR beta chain was carried out in a study of T-cell reconstitution after alpha-beta-depleted transplantation in children. This clonotype was seen ten or more times. A library of TCRbeta sequences, prepared with unique molecular identifiers, was generated. TCRdb fed the PCR reads into MiXCR, producing one record per CDR3 protein. The sample has 200,000 to 300,000 distinct CDR3 sequences, about 12% seen once. V gave up 5 bases and J gave up 1 base, with 11 bases separating them. The CDR3 has 14 residues. Germline CDR1 is MNHEY and CDR2 is SMNVEV (reference sequence). Sequencing used PBMCs from the stem cell graft donor, obtained from the stem cell graft. This chain links TRBV27 with TRBJ1-1; D is perhaps TRBD1 (5 bases). This TCR derives from a human donor who donated a stem cell graft to a child with acute lymphoblastic leukemia. CDR3 sequence: CASSRGDRNTEAFF. CDR3 DNA: TGTGCCAGCAGTAGGGGAGACAGGAACACTGAAGCTTTCTTT.